This section outlines one T cell receptor (beta chain) sequence together with its context. Its antigen is unknown. A single base separates this from a much larger clone, so it may be a read error. The source of the sample is a study of response to subunit inactivated influenza vaccine. Each CDR3 protein is one row after TCRdb ran MiXCR on the RT-PCR reads. The sample lists 540,000 or so distinct CDR3 sequences; 10% to 15% were seen once. Overall study results and limits: Authors suggested few new T cells are recruited by each seasonal influenza vaccination.

The CDR3 totals 13 residues. Germline V CDR1 and CDR2: DFQATT, SNEGSKA (reference sequence). V was shortened by 2 bases and J by 7 bases, with 12 bases between the two germline ends. Sequenced here: PBMCs from blood, sampled about 40 days after vaccination. The rearrangement uses TRBV20-1 and TRBJ2-1; perhaps D is TRBD1 or TRBD2 (6 bases each). The clonotype was recovered from a man aged 50 to 60 who received an inactivated influenza vaccine. CDR3 DNA sequence: TGCAGTGCTAGAAGGGGGGCGGGTAATGAGCAGTTCTTC. This gives the protein CSARRGAGNEQFF.